This T cell receptor beta chain was recorded in a study of blood T cell repertoires in COVID-19. Generated by immunoSEQ multiplex PCR, the TCRdb table keeps only in-frame clones and is missing some. The sample lists nearly 250,000 clones, just under 85% occurring once. The junction had 5 bases not matched to a gene; V was cut back by 6 bases and J by 4 bases. The V gene's germline CDR1 is LNHDA and CDR2 SQIVND (reference sequence). The CDR3 sequence is 14 residues long. This clone was observed a few times. The source material was peripheral blood. The sequence was collected from a woman older than 75 with acute or convalescent COVID-19. The rearrangement uses TRBV19 and TRBJ2-1; 8 bases agree with TRBD1. The CDR3 bases are TGTGCCAGTAGATCGACAGGGGTATACAATGAGCAGTTCTTC. This encodes CASRSTGVYNEQFF.